The 13 T cell receptor beta chains below all came from one sample that was sequenced in a study of PD-L1 blockade in urothelial cancer. Clones were read by immunoSEQ multiplex PCR, and TCRdb kept only the in-frame ones, dropping some. This table holds 20,000 to 25,000 clones, 82% found once. Time point described: peripheral blood 6 weeks after treatment start. Here the sequenced sample was PBMCs, taken around atezolizumab (anti-PD-L1) treatment. The receptors shown here come from a man aged 65-85 years with urothelial cancer.

V and J are TRBV6-8 and TRBJ2-7, with a possible D match to TRBD1 (7 bases). V was clipped by 7 bases and J by 2 bases, with 12 bases between them. The CDR3 runs 13 residues. Germline CDR1 is MNHGY and CDR2 is SAAAGT. The CDR3 DNA sequence: TGTGCCAGCATTCAGGGGGGCCCCTACGAGCAGTACTTC. Protein: CASIQGGPYEQYF.

The J gene is TRBJ1-1, the V gene TRBV5-1, with D hard to call. From germline, CDR1 is SGHRS and CDR2 YFSETQ. CDR3 length: 13 amino acids. The V end lost 4 bases, the J end lost 0 bases, and 7 bases lay between the germline ends. The CDR3 bases are TGCGCCAGCAGCCCGGGTCTGAACACTGAAGCTTTCTTT. This gives the protein CASSPGLNTEAFF.

This rearrangement joins TRBV6-1 to TRBJ2-1, with TRBD2 identical over 8 bases. Unmatched junction bases numbered 11, after V lost 8 bases and J lost 8 bases. CDR3 length: 14 residues. Germline V gene sequence: CDR1 MNHNS, CDR2 SASEGT. The DNA of the CDR3 is TGTGCCAGCGACACGGGACTAGAGCTGTATGAGCAGTTCTTC. This codes for CASDTGLELYEQFF.

The V call is TRBV25-1, the J call TRBJ2-1; possibly TRBD1 for D (6 bases). The germline V gene has CDR1 MGHDK and CDR2 SYGVNS. The CDR3 sequence is 17 residues long. V gave up 4 bases and J gave up 5 bases, with 21 bases separating them. The CDR3 sequence: CASSVLRGQKGNNEQFF. CDR3 nucleotide sequence: TGTGCCAGCAGTGTGTTGAGAGGACAGAAGGGGAACAATGAGCAGTTCTTC.

Only a few counts were recorded for this clone. V and J are TRBV5-5 and TRBJ2-7; 8 nucleotides match TRBD1. Trimming took 7 bases from V and 2 from J; bases not matched to a gene: 2. In germline, CDR1 is SGHKS, CDR2 YYEKEE (reference sequence). The length of the CDR3 is 12 residues. The DNA of the CDR3 is TGTGCCAGCGTGGACAGGGCCTACGAGCAGTACTTC. Translated: CASVDRAYEQYF. Variable domain in full (rest from reference TRBV5-5 and TRBJ2-7): DAGVTQSPTHLIKTRGQQVTLRCSPISGHKSVSWYQQVLGQGPQFIFQYYEKEERGRGNFPDRFSARQFPNYSSELNVNALLLGDSALYLCASVDRAYEQYFGPGTRLTVT.

This sequence joins TRBV7-7 and TRBJ1-2; D possibly corresponds to TRBD1 (6 bases). V shed 5 bases and J shed 4 bases, with 17 bases lying between them. The CDR3 length is 15 residues. Looked up from germline, CDR1 is SSHAT and CDR2 is FNYEAQ (reference sequence). This chain's CDR3 is CASSPLRGAVYGYTF. CDR3 DNA sequence: TGTGCCAGCAGCCCCCTTCGGGGGGCTGTCTATGGCTACACCTTC.

This chain uses TRBV19 with TRBJ2-1; weak D call: TRBD1 (7 bases). Germline CDR1 is LNHDA and CDR2 is SQIVND (reference sequence). Between the trimmed V and J ends, which lost 4 bases and 11 bases, there was a span of 12 bases. This CDR3 region has 12 residues. The CDR3 DNA follows: TGTGCCAGTAGTACTCAGGGGGGAAAGCAGTTCTTC. This encodes CASSTQGGKQFF. Complete variable domain (other parts from reference TRBV19 and TRBJ2-1): DGGITQSPKYLFRKEGQNVTLSCEQNLNHDAMYWYRQDPGQGLRLIYYSQIVNDFQKGDIAEGYSVSREKKESFPLTVTSAQKNPTAFYLCASSTQGGKQFFGPGTRLTVL.

The count of this clone is one. This rearrangement joins TRBV5-1 to TRBJ2-7, with D perhaps matching TRBD2 (5 bases). Germline-derived CDR1 and CDR2 are SGHRS and YFSETQ. CDR3 length equals 14 residues. Deletions cut 1 base from V and 6 bases from J, with 14 bases between. CDR3 sequence reads: CASSLMAGAVEQYF. CDR3 nucleotide sequence: TGCGCCAGCAGCTTGATGGCAGGAGCGGTCGAGCAGTACTTC.

The chain employs TRBV15 and TRBJ2-7; TRBD2 matches at 8 bases. The V gene's germline CDR1 is LNHNV and CDR2 YYDKDF (reference sequence). Germline trimming cut 8 bases from V and 3 bases from J; bases unmatched to any gene: 15. The CDR3 covers 16 residues. The CDR3 DNA sequence: TGTGCCACCGCCATGCGGGCGGGAGGCCCTTACTACGAGCAGTACTTC. It codes for CATAMRAGGPYYEQYF.

This sequence joins TRBV7-8 and TRBJ1-1; D remains ambiguous. CDR1 is SGHVS, CDR2 FQNEAQ, per germline. The CDR3 covers 13 residues. V dropped 5 bases and J dropped 1 base, with 8 bases sitting between them. The CDR3 reads CASSNPENTEAFF. The CDR3 DNA follows: TGTGCCAGCAGCAATCCAGAGAACACTGAAGCTTTCTTT.

V usage is TRBV7-9 and J usage is TRBJ1-1; weak D call: TRBD1 (5 bases). Germline loops: CDR1 SEHNR, CDR2 FQNEAQ (reference sequence). Trimming took 5 bases from V and 0 from J, leaving 13 bases between them. The CDR3 runs 15 residues. The CDR3 region has the DNA TGTGCCAGCAGCGGGCGTCAGGGCCTGAACACTGAAGCTTTCTTT. This codes for CASSGRQGLNTEAFF.

This clone appeared a few times. This chain uses TRBV4-1 with TRBJ2-1, with 12 bases that match TRBD2. With V trimmed by 7 bases and J by 8 bases, 15 bases remained unmatched. CDR1 is MGHRA and CDR2 is YSYEKL in the germline V gene. The CDR3 length is 17 residues. The CDR3 is CASTPEGGTSGPHEQFF. The DNA for the CDR3 is TGCGCCAGCACCCCCGAGGGAGGGACTAGCGGGCCGCATGAGCAGTTCTTC.

The chain recombines TRBV6-4 with TRBJ1-1; a weak D match, TRBD1 (6 bases). The CDR3 extends over 15 amino acids. Trimming took 5 bases from V and 3 from J, leaving 16 bases between them. Germline loops: CDR1 MRHNA, CDR2 SNTAGT. The CDR3 is CASSRTNRDHTEAFF. The CDR3 region has the DNA TGTGCCAGCAGTCGAACGAACAGGGATCACACTGAAGCTTTCTTT.